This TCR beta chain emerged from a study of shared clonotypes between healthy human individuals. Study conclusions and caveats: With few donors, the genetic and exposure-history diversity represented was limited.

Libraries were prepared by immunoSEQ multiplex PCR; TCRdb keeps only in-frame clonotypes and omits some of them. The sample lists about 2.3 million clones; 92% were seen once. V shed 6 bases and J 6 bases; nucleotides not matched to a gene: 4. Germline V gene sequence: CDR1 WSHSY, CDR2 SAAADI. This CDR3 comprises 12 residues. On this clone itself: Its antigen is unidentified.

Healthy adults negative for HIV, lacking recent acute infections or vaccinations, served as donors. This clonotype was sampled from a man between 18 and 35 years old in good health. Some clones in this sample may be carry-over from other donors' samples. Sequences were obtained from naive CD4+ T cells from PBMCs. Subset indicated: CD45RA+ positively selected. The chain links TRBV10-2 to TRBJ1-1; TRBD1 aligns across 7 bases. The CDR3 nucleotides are TGCGCCAGCAGAGACAGGGCCGCTGAAGCTTTCTTT. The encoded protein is CASRDRAAEAFF.